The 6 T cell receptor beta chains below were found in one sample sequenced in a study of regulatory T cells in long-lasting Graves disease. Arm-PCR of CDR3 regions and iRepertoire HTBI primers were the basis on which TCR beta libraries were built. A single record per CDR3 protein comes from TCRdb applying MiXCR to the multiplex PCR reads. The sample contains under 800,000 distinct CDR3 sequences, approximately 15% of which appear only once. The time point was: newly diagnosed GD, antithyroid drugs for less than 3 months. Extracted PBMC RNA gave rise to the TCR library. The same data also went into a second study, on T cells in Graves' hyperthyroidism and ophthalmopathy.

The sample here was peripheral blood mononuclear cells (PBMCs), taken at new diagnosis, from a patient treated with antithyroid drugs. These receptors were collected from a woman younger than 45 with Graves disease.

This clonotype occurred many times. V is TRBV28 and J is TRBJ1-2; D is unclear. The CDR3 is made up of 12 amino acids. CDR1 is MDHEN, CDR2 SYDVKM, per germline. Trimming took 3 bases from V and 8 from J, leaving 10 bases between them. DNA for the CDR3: TGTGCCAGCAGTTTGATCCGGTACGGCTACACCTTC. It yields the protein CASSLIRYGYTF.

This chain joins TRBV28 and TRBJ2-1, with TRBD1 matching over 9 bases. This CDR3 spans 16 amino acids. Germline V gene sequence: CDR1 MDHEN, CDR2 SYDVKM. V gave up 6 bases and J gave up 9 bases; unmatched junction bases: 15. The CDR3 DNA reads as TGTGCCAGCAGGCCCGACAGGGGGACGCGCAACGGTGAGCAGTTCTTC. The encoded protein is CASRPDRGTRNGEQFF.

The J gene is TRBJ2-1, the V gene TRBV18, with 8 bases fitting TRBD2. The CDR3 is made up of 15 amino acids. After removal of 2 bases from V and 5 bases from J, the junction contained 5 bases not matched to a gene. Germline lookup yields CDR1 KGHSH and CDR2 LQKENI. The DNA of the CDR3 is TGTGCCAGCTCACCAGACGGGACTAGTAACAATGAGCAGTTCTTC. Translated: CASSPDGTSNNEQFF.

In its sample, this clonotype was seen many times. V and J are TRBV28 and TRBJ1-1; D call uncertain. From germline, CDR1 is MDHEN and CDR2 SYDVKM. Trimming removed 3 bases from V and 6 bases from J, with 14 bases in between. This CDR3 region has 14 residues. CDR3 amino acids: CASSFPRIPSEAFF. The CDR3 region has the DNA TGTGCCAGCAGTTTCCCCCGCATCCCTTCTGAAGCTTTCTTT.

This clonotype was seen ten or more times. The CDR3 sequence is CASSLQDHQPQHF. Written as DNA, the CDR3 is TGTGCCAGCAGTTTACAGGACCATCAGCCCCAGCATTTT. The rearrangement joins TRBV27 to TRBJ1-5; D remains unclear. V dropped 2 bases and J dropped 5 bases, with 7 bases sitting between them. The CDR3 has 13 amino acids. Germline CDR1 is MNHEY and CDR2 is SMNVEV (reference sequence).

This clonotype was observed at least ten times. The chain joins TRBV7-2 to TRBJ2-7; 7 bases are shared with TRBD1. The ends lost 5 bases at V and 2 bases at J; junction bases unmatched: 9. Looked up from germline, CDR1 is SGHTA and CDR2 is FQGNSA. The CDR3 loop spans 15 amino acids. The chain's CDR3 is CASSPRAGGPYEQYF. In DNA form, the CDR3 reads TGTGCCAGCAGCCCCCGCGCAGGGGGTCCCTACGAGCAGTACTTC.